This T cell receptor beta chain stems from a study of T cells after posttransplantation cyclophosphamide. Study conclusions and caveats: Blood and skin or GI T cell repertoires showed limited TRB overlap. Recipient CMV seropositivity and CMV reactivation strongly tracked TRB clonality. Later post-transplant blood repertoires were often dominated by donor CD8+ memory clones.

The CDR3 has 15 residues. Germline CDR1 and CDR2: ENHRY and SYGVKD. Trimming left V 0 bases short and J 0 bases short, with 9 bases between. This clone was seen many times. The antigen remains undetermined. Repertoires were generated with immunoSEQ multiplex PCR, while TCRdb's copy carries only in-frame clones and drops some. Listed for the sample are tens of thousands of clones, none seen a single time. The related graft donor's blood sample was taken on the day of bone marrow donation. Sequenced material: PBMCs. The clonotype comes from a man between 35 and 55 years old in good health, CMV-negative, and a related stem cell transplant donor. The rearrangement uses TRBV10-3 and TRBJ2-7, with D possibly TRBD1 on 6 matching bases. CDR3 protein: CAISESGGRSYEQYF. The CDR3 DNA reads TGTGCCATCAGTGAGTCTGGGGGCCGCTCCTACGAGCAGTACTTC.